This T cell receptor beta chain comes out of a study of blood T cell repertoires in COVID-19. Overall study: COVID-19 samples from acute and convalescent phases originated in the United States, Italy and Spain. The analysed material was cDNA or gDNA that came from T cells, B-cell-depleted T cells, or PBMCs.

The authors' processing: Amplification of reference gene primers provided the estimated nucleated cell counts. Assay: immunoSEQ multiplex PCR; the TCRdb copy retains only in-frame clones and omits some. V and J calls and clone size follow that table, whereas D and trimming were derived from the DNA. The sample records some 74,000 clones, 70% to 80% being singletons. This clone came up a few times. The material sequenced was peripheral blood. This clonotype was obtained from a human donor in a cohort sampled during active COVID-19.

The CDR3: CASSETGTSGPFTYEQYV. The CDR3 coding sequence is TGCGCCAGCAGTGAGACCGGGACTAGCGGGCCCTTCACCTACGAGCAGTACGTC. V usage is TRBV10-1 and J usage is TRBJ2-7, with 12 bases fitting TRBD2. The CDR3 is 18 residues long. J was trimmed by 2 bases and V by 2 bases; bases with no gene match: 10. Germline CDR1 is WNHNN and CDR2 is SYGVQD (reference sequence).